This TCR beta chain was sequenced in a study of Ad26.COV2.S vaccination and SARS-CoV-2 variants. TCRdb keeps only in-frame clones here, not all; method: immunoSEQ multiplex PCR. The repertoire has more than 400,000 clones, around 93% of them found once; the top ten carry about 1.7%. The sample's treatment: about 20 received Ad26.COV2.S at low or high dose, single or two shots; about 5 received placebo; per-sample allocation not given. Collection of the samples took place on day 63 after the first injection of vaccine or placebo. CDR1 and CDR2 from the germline V gene are LGHDT and YNNKEL (reference sequence). CDR3 length: 16 amino acids. V lost 1 base and J 3 bases, leaving 16 bases between the germline ends.

This sequence joins TRBV3-1 (or the pseudogene TRBV3-2) and TRBJ2-7, with D unclear. This clonotype was obtained from a person between 18 and 59 years old who received the Ad26.COV2.S COVID-19 vaccine or a placebo. Sequencing used peripheral blood, obtained in a trial of Ad26.COV2.S vaccine versus placebo. CDR3 coding DNA: TGTGCCAGCAGCCAAGCAGGAGAAAGGTTGATCTACGAGCAGTACTTC. As protein: CASSQAGERLIYEQYF.